The 30 T cell receptor beta chains given below trace back to one sample, sequenced in a study of CD8 T cells in ankylosing spondylitis. TCRdb used MiXCR to reprocess the 5' RACE reads, holding one entry per CDR3 protein. Among 150,000 to 200,000 distinct CDR3 sequences listed, about an eighth were seen once. The material sequenced was blood, either unsorted or a sorted T cell fraction (not recorded which). These receptors were taken from a female donor with ankylosing spondylitis or in good health (not recorded which).

Ten or more counts support this clonotype. The gene calls are TRBV5-1 and TRBJ2-2, with 7 bases matching TRBD1. V trimming: 2 bases; J trimming: 7 bases; junction bases outside the gene matches: 5. The CDR3 contains 14 residues. The germline V gene encodes CDR1 SGHRS and CDR2 YFSETQ. The CDR3, as DNA: TGCGCCAGCAGCTTCAAGGGGGCCAGCGGGGAGCTGTTTTTT. Amino acids: CASSFKGASGELFF.

The chain links TRBV7-2 to TRBJ2-3, with a weak D call TRBD2 (6 bases). CDR3 length equals 14 residues. Germline CDR1 is SGHTA and CDR2 is FQGNSA. V was pared by 1 base and J by 4 bases, with 9 bases between. The CDR3 nucleotides read TGTGCCAGCAGCTTAGACCCTAGCGCAGATACGCAGTATTTT. This gives the protein CASSLDPSADTQYF.

This clonotype was recorded a few times. The chain combines TRBV10-3 with TRBJ2-7, with 11 bases matching TRBD1. There are 14 residues in the CDR3. Germline loops: CDR1 ENHRY, CDR2 SYGVKD. The junction had 3 bases not matched to a gene; V was cut back by 6 bases and J by 2 bases. The CDR3 loop reads CAISGTGGTYEQYF. CDR3 coding DNA: TGTGCCATCAGCGGGACAGGGGGGACCTACGAGCAGTACTTC.

This clonotype has more than one count but fewer than ten. V usage is TRBV20-1 and J usage is TRBJ2-7, with 7 bases matching TRBD2. Losses at the gene ends were 5 bases for V and 5 bases for J; bases not matched to a gene: 9. Germline V CDR1 and CDR2: DFQATT, SNEGSKA (reference sequence). The CDR3 extends over 13 amino acids. The CDR3 spells CSAWTRAGDEQYF. The CDR3 bases are TGCAGTGCTTGGACTAGGGCCGGGGACGAGCAGTACTTC.

This clonotype was observed many times. V gene TRBV5-1 combines with J gene TRBJ2-3; TRBD2 matches 12 bases. V shed 4 bases, J shed 5 bases, and the junction held 5 bases outside the gene matches. CDR1 and CDR2 from the germline V gene are SGHRS and YFSETQ. This CDR3 spans 15 amino acids. CDR3 amino acids: CASSIGLAGIDTQYF. The CDR3 bases are TGCGCCAGCAGCATAGGACTAGCGGGGATAGATACGCAGTATTTT.

This chain links TRBV27 with TRBJ1-6; tentative D call: TRBD1 (5 bases). Germline CDR1 and CDR2: MNHEY and SMNVEV (reference sequence). The CDR3 has 14 residues. The germline V and J ends were trimmed by 9 bases and 7 bases, with 16 bases remaining between them. This chain's CDR3 is CASTRPGPNSPLHF. The CDR3 DNA is TGTGCCAGTACCCGCCCGGGACCGAATTCACCCCTCCACTTT.

This clonotype was picked up many times. The J gene is TRBJ1-1, the V gene TRBV11-1; 7 positions match TRBD1. Trimming removed 6 bases from V and 6 bases from J; junction bases left unmatched: 19. The CDR3 loop spans 17 amino acids. Per germline, CDR1 SGHAT and CDR2 FQDESV (reference sequence). CDR3 in DNA: TGTGCCAGCAGTCCCATAAGGGACAGATCTCGTTGGGCTGAAGCTTTCTTT. Protein product: CASSPIRDRSRWAEAFF.

In its sample, this clonotype was seen many times. The chain links TRBV20-1 to TRBJ1-5; D is unresolved. Looked up from germline, CDR1 is DFQATT and CDR2 is SNEGSKA (reference sequence). Trimming stripped 3 bases from V and 2 bases from J, with 11 bases between. The CDR3 has 14 amino acids. Here the CDR3 DNA reads TGCAGTGCTAGTAAAAAAACGGGCAATCAGCCCCAGCATTTT. Translated: CSASKKTGNQPQHF.

The chain joins TRBV11-2 to TRBJ2-2; possibly TRBD1 for D (5 bases). From germline, CDR1 is SGHAT and CDR2 FQNNGV. The CDR3 is 16 residues long. Deletions cut 2 bases from V and 2 bases from J, with 12 bases between. The CDR3 here is CASSLWAGLNTGELFF. In DNA form, the CDR3 reads TGTGCCAGCAGCTTATGGGCAGGGCTCAACACCGGGGAGCTGTTTTTT.

The rearrangement uses TRBV27 and TRBJ2-5; 7 bases match TRBD1. The CDR3 totals 15 residues. Trimming took 5 bases from V and 5 from J; bases not matched to a gene: 11. Germline values: CDR1 MNHEY, CDR2 SMNVEV (reference sequence). CDR3 residues: CASSPLTGPRETQYF. The CDR3 region has the DNA TGTGCCAGCAGTCCCCTGACAGGGCCAAGGGAGACCCAGTACTTC.

The chain carries TRBV24-1 and TRBJ2-1, with D possibly TRBD2 on 5 matching bases. Germline V gives CDR1 KGHDR, CDR2 SFDVKD. This CDR3 is 16 amino acids long. Trimming removed 0 bases at V and 0 bases at J, with 8 bases between. The CDR3 loop reads CATSDLRGSSYNEQFF. The CDR3 DNA reads TGTGCCACCAGTGATTTGCGTGGGAGCTCCTACAATGAGCAGTTCTTC.

As regards this clonotype: Germline is not matched at one junction end, which may reflect a read error. The CDR3, as DNA: TGCTGTGCTAGAGACCCCACGACAGCCAGCCGGGGGCCCCAGCATTTT. As protein: CCARDPTTASRGPQHF. V gene TRBV20-1 combines with J gene TRBJ1-5, with TRBD1 as a possible D gene (5 bases). Germline loops: CDR1 DFQATT, CDR2 SNEGSKA (reference sequence). The CDR3 runs 16 residues.

By share, this clonotype ranks as medium-sized. The V gene is TRBV4-3, the J gene TRBJ1-1; 7 bases fit TRBD1. The V gene end was trimmed by 1 base and the J gene end by 1 base; junction bases not matched to a gene: 3. Germline V gene sequence: CDR1 LGHNA, CDR2 YSLEER. The CDR3 totals 15 residues. The CDR3 DNA is TGCGCCAGCAGCCAAGTAGCAGGGGGGAACACTGAAGCTTTCTTT. Translated: CASSQVAGGNTEAFF.

This clonotype occurred many times. The V call is TRBV7-2, the J call TRBJ1-4; maybe TRBD1 (5 bases). The CDR3 sequence is 17 residues long. Per the germline V gene, CDR1 is SGHTA and CDR2 is FQGNSA. Trimming left V 4 bases short and J 3 bases short, with 18 bases between. The CDR3 bases are TGTGCCAGCAGCTCTCTGGGACCGATATCGGCTAATGAAAAACTGTTTTTT. The encoded protein is CASSSLGPISANEKLFF.

This clonotype has more than one count but fewer than ten. The chain recombines TRBV7-9 with TRBJ2-3; D is possibly TRBD2 (5 bases). The CDR3 runs to 15 residues. The V and J ends lost 5 bases and 1 base respectively, with 13 bases between them. Germline V gene lookup returns CDR1 SEHNR and CDR2 FQNEAQ (reference sequence). The CDR3 DNA reads as TGTGCCAGCAGCCGCACTAGGGATGGCACAGATACGCAGTATTTT. The encoded protein is CASSRTRDGTDTQYF. The full variable domain, in which reference TRBV7-9 and TRBJ2-3 provide the parts outside the CDR3, is DTGVSQNPRHKITKRGQNVTFRCDPISEHNRLYWYRQTLGQGPEFLTYFQNEAQLEKSRLLSDRFSAERPKGSFSTLEIQRTEQGDSAMYLCASSRTRDGTDTQYFGPGTRLTVL.

By frequency in the sample, this clonotype is medium-sized. This chain joins TRBV7-3 and TRBJ2-3, with a tentative D call TRBD2 (5 bases). The CDR3 has 14 residues. Germline-derived CDR1 and CDR2 are SGHTA and FQGTGA. V was shortened by 5 bases and J by 4 bases, with 13 bases between the two germline ends. The CDR3 loop is CASSQFGLSDTQYF. CDR3 sequence (DNA): TGTGCCAGCAGCCAGTTCGGACTGTCAGATACGCAGTATTTT.

In its sample, this clonotype was seen many times. This sequence joins TRBV7-2 and TRBJ2-7, with D unresolved. There are 14 residues in the CDR3. Trimming took 4 bases from V and 4 from J, leaving 14 bases between them. Germline V gene data show CDR1 as SGHTA and CDR2 as FQGNSA. The CDR3 nucleotides are TGTGCCAGCAGCTCCCGGCCGGATGGTTACGAGCAGTACTTC. Protein: CASSSRPDGYEQYF.

The chain combines TRBV3-1 with TRBJ1-6; TRBD1 might be the D (5 bases). The CDR3 runs to 16 residues. V was trimmed by 2 bases and J by 8 bases, leaving 16 bases between them. The germline gives CDR1 LGHDT, CDR2 YNNKEL (reference sequence). The CDR3 is CASSQLGTIVDSPLHF. The CDR3 nucleotides read TGTGCCAGCAGCCAACTAGGGACCATTGTTGATTCACCCCTCCACTTT.

In the case of this clonotype: A read error may be the cause here, since a much bigger clone is one base away. The chain joins TRBV15 to TRBJ1-2; D call uncertain. This CDR3 contains 13 residues. Germline V gene lookup returns CDR1 LNHNV and CDR2 YYDKDF (reference sequence). The CDR3 bases are TGTGCCACCAGCAGAGAAGGACTACCAGGACCGGCCTTC. Its translation is CATSREGLPGPAF.

The chain employs TRBV15 and TRBJ2-1; 8 nucleotides line up with TRBD2. Losses at the gene ends were 7 bases for V and 11 bases for J; bases not matched to a gene: 7. CDR1 is LNHNV and CDR2 is YYDKDF in the germline V gene (reference sequence). This CDR3 has 12 amino acids. The CDR3 loop is CATTLVAGKQFF. DNA of the CDR3: TGTGCCACCACCCTAGTAGCGGGGAAGCAGTTCTTC.

Notes on this clonotype: The junction does not match germline at one end; this may be a read error. The J gene is TRBJ2-7, the V gene TRBV5-1, with 11 bases matching TRBD1. Germline CDR1 and CDR2: SGHRS and YFSETQ. The CDR3 consists of 15 residues. Here the CDR3 DNA reads TGCGCCAGCAGCGCCCGGGACAGGGGGGATCGCGAGCAGTGCTTC. The encoded protein is CASSARDRGDREQCF.

This clonotype was counted at least ten times. The chain couples TRBV5-1 to TRBJ2-2; possibly TRBD1 or TRBD2 for D (5 bases each). Deletions cut 4 bases from V and 0 bases from J, with 13 bases between. The CDR3 runs to 16 residues. The V gene's germline CDR1 is SGHRS and CDR2 YFSETQ. The CDR3 is CASSGTPFANTGELFF. The CDR3 DNA reads TGCGCCAGCAGCGGGACCCCCTTCGCGAACACCGGGGAGCTGTTTTTT.

Many counts were recorded for this clonotype. The chain couples TRBV3-1 to TRBJ2-7, with 7 bases identical to TRBD1. CDR3 size: 16 residues. Losses at the gene ends were 4 bases for V and 1 base for J; bases not matched to a gene: 10. Germline lookup yields CDR1 LGHDT and CDR2 YNNKEL (reference sequence). Here the CDR3 DNA reads TGTGCCAGCAGCCCGAGCGAGGGACAGCGATCCTACGAGCAGTACTTC. Amino acids: CASSPSEGQRSYEQYF.

This clonotype occurred many times. The V gene is TRBV7-2, the J gene TRBJ2-7; 10 bases fit TRBD2. The CDR3 runs 16 residues. Losses at the gene ends were 4 bases for V and 1 base for J; bases not matched to a gene: 7. From germline, CDR1 is SGHTA and CDR2 FQGNSA. CDR3 bases: TGTGCCAGCAGCTCCCGGCTAGCGGGGGAGTCCTACGAGCAGTACTTC. Translating gives CASSSRLAGESYEQYF.

The J gene is TRBJ2-5, the V gene TRBV5-6, with TRBD1 matching 7 bases. The CDR3 contains 14 residues. The germline V gene encodes CDR1 SGHDT and CDR2 YYEEEE. V gave up 3 bases and J gave up 5 bases; unmatched junction bases: 7. In nucleotides, the CDR3 is TGTGCCAGCAGCTGGGGACAGCTCCTGGAGACCCAGTACTTC. The encoded protein is CASSWGQLLETQYF.

At least ten counts were recorded for this clonotype. V and J are TRBV7-2 and TRBJ2-1, with a weak D call TRBD2 (7 bases). V lost 4 bases and J lost 12, with 13 bases in between. This CDR3 region has 12 residues. The germline V gene encodes CDR1 SGHTA and CDR2 FQGNSA. This chain's CDR3 is CASSSAGAGQFF. The CDR3 DNA is TGTGCCAGCAGCTCCGCGGGGGCTGGGCAGTTCTTC. Full variable domain (remainder filled in from reference TRBV7-2 and TRBJ2-1): GAGVSQSPSNKVTEKGKDVELRCDPISGHTALYWYRQSLGQGLEFLIYFQGNSAPDKSGLPSDRFSAERTGGSVSTLTIQRTQQEDSAVYLCASSSAGAGQFFGPGTRLTVL.

This clonotype has more than one count but fewer than ten. The chain joins TRBV29-1 to TRBJ2-1; 10 nucleotides align to TRBD2. Germline CDR1 and CDR2: SQVTM and ANQGSEA. J gave up 2 bases and V 3 bases, and 4 bases lay outside the gene matches. The CDR3 spans 15 residues. The CDR3 nucleotides are TGCAGCGTTGAGTCTAGCGGGAGTGCCTACAATGAGCAGTTCTTC. It yields the protein CSVESSGSAYNEQFF.

The chain employs TRBV5-6 and TRBJ2-7; the match to TRBD1 covers 8 bases. The CDR3 covers 15 residues. The V segment lost 4 bases and the J segment 4 bases; nucleotides outside the gene matches: 10. Germline-derived CDR1 and CDR2 are SGHDT and YYEEEE. CDR3 region: CASSPRRTGKYEQYF. Here the CDR3 DNA reads TGTGCCAGCAGCCCACGTAGGACAGGGAAATACGAGCAGTACTTC.

At least ten counts were recorded for this clonotype. The chain has TRBV7-3 and TRBJ2-7; 8 bases align to TRBD2. CDR1 and CDR2 from the germline V gene are SGHTA and FQGTGA. This CDR3 is built from 15 residues. V was clipped by 3 bases and J by 0 bases; unmatched bases: 4. The CDR3 region is CASSLGSGSSYEQYF. CDR3 bases: TGTGCCAGCAGCTTGGGAAGCGGGAGCTCCTACGAGCAGTACTTC.

This clonotype was counted only a few times. V gene TRBV2 combines with J gene TRBJ2-1, with D maybe TRBD1 (6 bases). CDR1 and CDR2 (germline): SNHLY, FYNNEI. The CDR3 consists of 13 residues. V lost 7 bases, J lost 4 bases, and 11 bases lay in between. The CDR3 loop reads CASTGTFYNEQFF. CDR3 DNA sequence: TGTGCCAGCACAGGGACATTTTACAATGAGCAGTTCTTC. Drawing the rest from reference TRBV2 and TRBJ2-1, the complete variable domain is EPEVTQTPSHQVTQMGQEVILRCVPISNHLYFYWYRQILGQKVEFLVSFYNNEISEKSEIFDDQFSVERPDGSNFTLKIRSTKLEDSAMYFCASTGTFYNEQFFGPGTRLTVL.